The clone carrying this T cell receptor (beta chain) was seen only once. What it recognizes is unknown. The data belong to a study of cytomegalovirus exposure and HLA in healthy donors. Findings of the study overall: In an earlier analysis, in approximately 570 donors, most V segments appeared productive either ~90% or ~30% of the time. One cluster of highly shared sequence variants probably arose as a sequencing artifact.

This PCR relied on a set of 60 Vbeta primers and 13 Jbeta primers. As handled by the study authors: The count from a later analysis was 65 million to 90 million unique TCR beta chains, some 11 million of them shared. Sequenced by immunoSEQ multiplex PCR; TCRdb stores in-frame clones only, minus some. Clonal size and the V and J genes are those of that table, whereas D and trimming came from the DNA. In the table there are 150,000 to 200,000 clones, 76% of which are singletons. V was shortened by 1 base and J by 6 bases, with 21 bases between the two germline ends. The CDR3 covers 17 residues. Looked up from germline, CDR1 is SGHAT and CDR2 is FQNNGV.

The chain uses TRBV11-2 and TRBJ1-1, with D perhaps matching TRBD1 (5 bases). This receptor was identified in a male donor in good health and CMV-seronegative. Input material: PBMCs. For the CDR3, the DNA is TGTGCCAGCAGCTTAGTACGTTGGGGCGGACCGAAGTCTGAAGCTTTCTTT. This gives the protein CASSLVRWGGPKSEAFF.